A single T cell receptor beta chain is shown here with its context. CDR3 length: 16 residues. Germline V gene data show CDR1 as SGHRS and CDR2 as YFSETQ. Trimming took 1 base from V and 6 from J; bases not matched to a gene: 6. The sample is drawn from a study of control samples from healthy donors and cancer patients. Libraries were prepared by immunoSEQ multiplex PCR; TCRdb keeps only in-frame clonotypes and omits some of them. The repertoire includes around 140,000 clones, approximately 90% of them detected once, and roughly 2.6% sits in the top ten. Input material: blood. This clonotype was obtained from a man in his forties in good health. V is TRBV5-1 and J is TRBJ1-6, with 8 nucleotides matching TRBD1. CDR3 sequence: CASSLWTGTSNSPLHF. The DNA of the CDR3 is TGCGCCAGCAGCTTGTGGACAGGGACGAGTAATTCACCCCTCCACTTT.